This T cell receptor beta chain is drawn from a study of T cells in Graves' hyperthyroidism and ophthalmopathy. Study context: Any treatment followed the collection of peripheral blood at initial diagnosis. Study-level results: Median prediction lead before ophthalmopathy onset was 6 to 8 months with the model. Most clonotypes that expanded in the thyroid above 0.001 also showed up in blood.

Germline values: CDR1 DFQATT, CDR2 SNEGSKA (reference sequence). V was clipped by 3 bases and J by 13 bases, with 16 bases between them. This CDR3 is built from 11 residues. Of note for this clonotype: Its antigen is not known.

Diagnoses used clinical symptoms, serum thyroxine and TRAb, thyroid ultrasound and orbital computed tomography. What was amplified from RNA transcripts were TCR beta CDR3 regions. The primer set for the first-round RT-PCR of the TCR CDR3 was HTBI. TCRdb re-called the multiplex PCR reads through MiXCR, storing one row per CDR3 protein. Here the sample spans approximately 870,000 distinct CDR3 sequences, 35% to 40% being singletons. The sequencing sample was made of blood. The source of this sequence is a young man with Graves' hyperthyroidism. The chain links TRBV20-1 to TRBJ2-7; possible D gene TRBD2, 6 bases. CDR3: CSASGRGEQYF. In nucleotides, the CDR3 is TGCAGTGCTAGCGGCCGCGGGGAACAATACTTC.